This entry is about one TCR beta chain. Its specificity is unknown. The CDR3 totals 18 residues. V was shortened by 0 bases and J by 5 bases, with 22 bases between the two germline ends. Germline CDR1 DFQATT, CDR2 SNEGSKA (reference sequence). The data were obtained in a study of type 1 regulatory T cells. TCRdb re-analysed the reads in MiXCR, keeping a single row per CDR3 protein. This table has roughly 62,000 distinct CDR3 sequences, around 62% appearing once. The V and J genes are TRBV20-1 and TRBJ2-2; a possible D gene is TRBD2 (6 bases). The clonotype was recovered from a human donor in good health. Sequencing was done on a sample of cultured non-Tr1 T cells, either the whole culture or a sorted T cell fraction (not recorded which). The DNA for the CDR3 is TGCAGTGCTAGAGATGGGGCCAACTGGCGGGAAAGAACCGGGGAGCTGTTTTTT. Its translation is CSARDGANWRERTGELFF.